This T cell receptor beta chain was captured in a study of T cell repertoires in cytomegalovirus infection. Overall study context: Public TCR beta signatures marked donors with CMV infection and the matching HLA. Study-level findings and limits: The study found HLA-C-restricted CMV-specific TCR beta clonotypes dominating the ex vivo response.

There are 15 residues in the CDR3. V lost 5 bases and J 2 bases, leaving 13 bases between the germline ends. MiXCR was run by TCRdb on the reads, yielding one entry per CDR3 protein. The sample has 310,000 or so distinct CDR3 sequences, about 17% seen once. In its sample, this clonotype was seen many times. The antigen is undetermined. The chain has TRBV12-3 or TRBV12-4 and TRBJ1-5, with D perhaps matching TRBD1 (5 bases). Sequencing was carried out using PBMCs. The source of this sequence is a human donor in good health (CMV status not recorded). Some clones in this sample may be carry-over from other donors' samples. As DNA, the CDR3 is TGTGCCAGCAGTCCCAGGGTAGGGGGCAATCAGCCCCAGCATTTT. Translating gives CASSPRVGGNQPQHF.